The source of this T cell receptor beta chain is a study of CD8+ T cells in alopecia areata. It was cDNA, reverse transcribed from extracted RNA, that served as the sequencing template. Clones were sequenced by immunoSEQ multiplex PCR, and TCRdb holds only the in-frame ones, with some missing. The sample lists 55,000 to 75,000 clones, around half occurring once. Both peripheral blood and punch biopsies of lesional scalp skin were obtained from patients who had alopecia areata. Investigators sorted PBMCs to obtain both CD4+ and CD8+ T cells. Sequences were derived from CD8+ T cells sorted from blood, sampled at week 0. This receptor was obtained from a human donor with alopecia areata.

Here the CDR3 DNA reads TGCAGCGTACGTGATCCCAGTGAGCAGTTCTTC. It yields the protein CSVRDPSEQFF. The chain is built from TRBV29-1 and TRBJ2-1; unclear D gene. The CDR3 consists of 11 residues. Trimming cost V 6 bases and J 9 bases, with 12 bases left between them. Germline CDR1 SQVTM, CDR2 ANQGSEA.